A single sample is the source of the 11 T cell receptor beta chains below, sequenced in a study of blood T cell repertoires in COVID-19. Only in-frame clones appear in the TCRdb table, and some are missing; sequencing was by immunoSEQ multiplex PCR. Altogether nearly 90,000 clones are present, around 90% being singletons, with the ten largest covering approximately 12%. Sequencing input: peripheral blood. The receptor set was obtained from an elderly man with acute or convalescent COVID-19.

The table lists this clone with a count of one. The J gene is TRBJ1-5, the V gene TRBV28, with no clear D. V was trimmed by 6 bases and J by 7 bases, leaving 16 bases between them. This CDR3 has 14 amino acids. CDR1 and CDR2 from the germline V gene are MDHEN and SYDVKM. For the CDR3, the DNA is TGTGCCAGCAGGAGCAGTGAGGCAGTACAGCCCCAGCATTTT. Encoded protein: CASRSSEAVQPQHF.

The DNA of the CDR3 is TGTGCCAGTTCGGGACAGTCATCGGAGACCCAGTACTTC. It translates to CASSGQSSETQYF. This chain uses TRBV28 with TRBJ2-5; 7 bases align to TRBD1. The length of the CDR3 is 13 residues. The trim removed 9 bases at V and 5 bases at J, leaving 9 bases unmatched. The V gene's germline CDR1 is MDHEN and CDR2 SYDVKM.

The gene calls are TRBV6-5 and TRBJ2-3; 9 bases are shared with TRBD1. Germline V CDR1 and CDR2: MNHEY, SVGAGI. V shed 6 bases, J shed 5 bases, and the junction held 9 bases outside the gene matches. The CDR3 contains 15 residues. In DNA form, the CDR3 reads TGTGCCAGCAGGCGTACAGGGGGCATTAGAGATACGCAGTATTTT. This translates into CASRRTGGIRDTQYF.

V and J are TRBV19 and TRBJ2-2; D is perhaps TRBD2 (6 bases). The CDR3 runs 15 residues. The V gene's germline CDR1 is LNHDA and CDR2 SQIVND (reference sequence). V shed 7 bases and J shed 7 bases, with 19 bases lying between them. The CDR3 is CASNGGTPRGGELFF. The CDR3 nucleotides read TGTGCCAGTAATGGAGGGACGCCGAGGGGCGGGGAGCTGTTTTTT.

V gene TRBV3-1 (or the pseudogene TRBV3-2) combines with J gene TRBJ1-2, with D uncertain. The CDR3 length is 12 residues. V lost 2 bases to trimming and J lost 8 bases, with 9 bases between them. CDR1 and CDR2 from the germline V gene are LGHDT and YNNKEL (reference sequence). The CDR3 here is CASSQTGGGYTF. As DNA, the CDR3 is TGTGCCAGCAGCCAAACGGGAGGAGGCTACACCTTC.

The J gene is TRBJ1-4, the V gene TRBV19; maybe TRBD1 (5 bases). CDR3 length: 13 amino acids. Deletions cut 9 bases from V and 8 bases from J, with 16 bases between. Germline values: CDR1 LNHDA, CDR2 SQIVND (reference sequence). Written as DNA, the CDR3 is TGTGCCAGCCGGGGACCGGGGGTGGAAAAACTGTTTTTT. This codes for CASRGPGVEKLFF.

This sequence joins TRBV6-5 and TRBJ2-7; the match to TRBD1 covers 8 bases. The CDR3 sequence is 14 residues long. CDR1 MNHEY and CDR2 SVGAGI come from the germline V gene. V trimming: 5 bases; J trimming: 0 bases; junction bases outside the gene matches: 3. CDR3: CASSPGQASYEQYF. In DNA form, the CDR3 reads TGTGCCAGCAGTCCGGGACAGGCCTCCTACGAGCAGTACTTC.

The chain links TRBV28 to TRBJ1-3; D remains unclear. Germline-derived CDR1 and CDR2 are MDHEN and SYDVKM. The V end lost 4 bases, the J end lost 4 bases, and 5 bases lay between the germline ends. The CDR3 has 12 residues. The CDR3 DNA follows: TGTGCCAGCAGTTCCCCGGGAAACACCATATATTTT. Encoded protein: CASSSPGNTIYF. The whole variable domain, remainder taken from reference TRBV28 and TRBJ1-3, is DVKVTQSSRYLVKRTGEKVFLECVQDMDHENMFWYRQDPGLGLRLIYFSYDVKMKEKGDIPEGYSVSREKKERFSLILESASTNQTSMYLCASSSPGNTIYFGEGSWLTVV.

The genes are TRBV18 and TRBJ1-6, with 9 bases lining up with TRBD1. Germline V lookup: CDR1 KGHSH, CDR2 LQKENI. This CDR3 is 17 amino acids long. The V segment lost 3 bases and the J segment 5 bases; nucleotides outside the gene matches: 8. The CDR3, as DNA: TGTGCCAGCTCACCCCGGGGGCGACAGGGGGATAATTCACCCCTCCACTTT. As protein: CASSPRGRQGDNSPLHF.

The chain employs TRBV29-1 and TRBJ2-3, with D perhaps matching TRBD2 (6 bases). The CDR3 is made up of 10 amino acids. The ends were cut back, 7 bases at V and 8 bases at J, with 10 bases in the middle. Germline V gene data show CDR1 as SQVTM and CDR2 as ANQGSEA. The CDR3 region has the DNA TGCAGCGGGCTGGAGGGTACGCAGTATTTT. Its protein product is CSGLEGTQYF.

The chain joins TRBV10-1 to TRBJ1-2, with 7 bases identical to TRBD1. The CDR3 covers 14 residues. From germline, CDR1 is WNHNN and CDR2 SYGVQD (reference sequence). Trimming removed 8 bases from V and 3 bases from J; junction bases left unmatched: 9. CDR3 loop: CASVGQAVDYGYTF. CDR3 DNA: TGCGCCAGCGTCGGACAGGCGGTCGACTATGGCTACACCTTC.